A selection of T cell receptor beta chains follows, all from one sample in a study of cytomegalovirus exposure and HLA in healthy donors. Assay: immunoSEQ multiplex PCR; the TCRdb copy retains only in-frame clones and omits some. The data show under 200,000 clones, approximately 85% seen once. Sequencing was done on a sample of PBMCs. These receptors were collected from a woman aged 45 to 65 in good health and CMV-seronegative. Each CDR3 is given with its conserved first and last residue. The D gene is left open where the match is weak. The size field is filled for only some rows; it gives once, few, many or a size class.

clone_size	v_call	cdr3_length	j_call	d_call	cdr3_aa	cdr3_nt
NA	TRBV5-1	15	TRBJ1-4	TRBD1	CASSLRTGGNEKLFF	TGCGCCAGCAGCCTACGGACAGGGGGGAATGAAAAACTGTTTTTT
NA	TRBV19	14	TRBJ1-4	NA	CASSRSTLNEKLFF	TGTGCCAGTAGCAGGTCCACCCTTAATGAAAAACTGTTTTTT
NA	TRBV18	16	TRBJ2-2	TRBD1	CASSLQGATNTGELFF	TGTGCCAGCTCATTACAGGGGGCGACGAACACCGGGGAGCTGTTTTTT
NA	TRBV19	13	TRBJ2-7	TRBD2	CASSMRERYEQYF	TGTGCCAGTAGTATGCGGGAGAGGTACGAGCAGTACTTC
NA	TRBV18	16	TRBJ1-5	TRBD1	CASSPSGTGVSQPQHF	TGTGCCAGCTCACCTTCCGGGACAGGGGTCTCCCAGCCCCAGCATTTT
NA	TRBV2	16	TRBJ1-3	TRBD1	CASSEFEQGVGNTIYF	TGTGCCAGCAGTGAATTCGAACAGGGGGTAGGAAACACCATATATTTT
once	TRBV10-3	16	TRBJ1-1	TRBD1	CAISELGTGVNTEAFF	TGTGCCATCAGTGAGTTGGGGACAGGGGTGAACACTGAAGCTTTCTTT
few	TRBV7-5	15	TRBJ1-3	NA	CVRSLVRGSGNTIYF	TGTGTCAGAAGCTTAGTCCGGGGATCTGGAAACACCATATATTTT
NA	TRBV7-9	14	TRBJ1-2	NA	CASSRGQSNYGYTF	TGTGCCAGCAGCCGTGGACAGTCTAACTATGGCTACACCTTC
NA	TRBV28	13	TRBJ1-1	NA	CASQYTGNTEAFF	TGTGCCAGCCAATACACAGGGAACACTGAAGCTTTCTTT
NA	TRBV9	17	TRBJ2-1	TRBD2	CASSPAGGTSGRNEQFF	TGTGCCAGCAGCCCGGCCGGCGGAACTAGCGGGAGGAATGAGCAGTTCTTC
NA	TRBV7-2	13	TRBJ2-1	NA	CASSLDRGYEQFF	TGTGCCAGCAGCTTAGATAGGGGCTATGAGCAGTTCTTC
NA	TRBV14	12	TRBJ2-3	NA	CASSQVRDTQYF	TGTGCCAGCAGCCAGGTTCGGGATACGCAGTATTTT
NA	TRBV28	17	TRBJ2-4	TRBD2	CASLRRGGPIAKNIQYF	TGTGCCAGCCTTAGGAGGGGAGGGCCGATCGCCAAAAACATTCAGTACTTC
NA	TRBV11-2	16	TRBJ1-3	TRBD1	CASRGQLEFSGNTIYF	TGTGCCAGCAGGGGACAGCTAGAATTCTCTGGAAACACCATATATTTT
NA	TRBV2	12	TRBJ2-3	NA	CASSYSGDTQYF	TGTGCCAGCAGCTACTCCGGGGATACGCAGTATTTT
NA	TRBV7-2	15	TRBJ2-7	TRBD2	CASSGRLAGGNEQYF	TGTGCCAGCAGCGGCAGACTAGCGGGAGGGAACGAGCAGTACTTC
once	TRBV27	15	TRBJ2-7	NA	CASSSQGTRVHEQYF	TGTGCCAGCAGTTCCCAGGGCACGCGCGTCCACGAGCAGTACTTC
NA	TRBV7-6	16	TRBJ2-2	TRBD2	CASSLTGLATTGELFF	TGTGCCAGCAGCTTAACGGGACTAGCGACTACCGGGGAGCTGTTTTTT
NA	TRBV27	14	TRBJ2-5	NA	CASSLSRVVETQYF	TGTGCCAGCAGTTTATCCAGGGTAGTTGAGACCCAGTACTTC
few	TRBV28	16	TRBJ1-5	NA	CASSLRTDGFNQPQHF	TGTGCCAGCAGTTTAAGGACAGACGGGTTCAATCAGCCCCAGCATTTT
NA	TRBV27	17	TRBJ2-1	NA	CASKITSGASSYNEQFF	TGTGCCAGCAAAATAACATCAGGGGCAAGCTCCTACAATGAGCAGTTCTTC
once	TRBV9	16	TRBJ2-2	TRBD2	CASSPGLAGVIGELFF	TGTGCCAGCAGCCCCGGACTAGCGGGAGTGATCGGGGAGCTGTTTTTT
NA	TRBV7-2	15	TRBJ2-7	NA	CASSLGLQSSYEQYF	TGTGCCAGCAGCCTGGGACTGCAAAGCTCCTACGAGCAGTACTTC
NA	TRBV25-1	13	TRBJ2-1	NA	CASSDPNYNEQFF	TGTGCCAGCAGTGACCCCAACTACAATGAGCAGTTCTTC
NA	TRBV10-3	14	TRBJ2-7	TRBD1	CAISAWTGGYEQYF	TGTGCCATCAGTGCATGGACAGGGGGCTACGAGCAGTACTTC
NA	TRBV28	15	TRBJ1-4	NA	CASSYMGQGGEKLFF	TGTGCCAGCAGTTATATGGGGCAGGGAGGTGAAAAACTGTTTTTT
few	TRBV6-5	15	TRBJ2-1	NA	CASSYEASGTGEQFF	TGTGCCAGCAGTTATGAGGCTAGCGGGACAGGTGAGCAGTTCTTC
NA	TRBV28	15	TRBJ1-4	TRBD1	CASSGDRPQRGKLFF	TGTGCCAGCAGTGGGGACAGACCACAACGGGGAAAACTGTTTTTT
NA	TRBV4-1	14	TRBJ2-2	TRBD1	CASRWAGGTGELFF	TGCGCCAGCAGATGGGCAGGGGGCACCGGGGAGCTGTTTTTT
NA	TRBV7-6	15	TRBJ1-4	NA	CASSANLNSNEKLFF	TGTGCCAGCAGCGCAAACTTGAACAGTAATGAAAAACTGTTTTTT
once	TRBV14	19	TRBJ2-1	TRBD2	CASSLGTRVRTSFSNQQFF	TGTGCCAGCAGCTTAGGGACTAGAGTTCGAACCAGCTTTTCGAACCAGCAGTTCTTC
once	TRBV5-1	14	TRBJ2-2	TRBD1	CASRQQGGTGELFF	TGCGCCAGCAGGCAACAGGGGGGCACCGGGGAGCTGTTTTTT
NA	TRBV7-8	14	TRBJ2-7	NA	CASSLVSRNYEQYF	TGTGCCAGCAGCTTAGTTTCGCGGAACTACGAGCAGTACTTC
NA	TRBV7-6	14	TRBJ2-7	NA	CASSLGGLAYEQYF	TGTGCCAGCAGCTTAGGAGGCCTTGCGTACGAGCAGTACTTC
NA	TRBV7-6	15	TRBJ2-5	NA	CASSLTGRTQETQYF	TGTGCCAGCAGCTTAACAGGCAGAACCCAAGAGACCCAGTACTTC
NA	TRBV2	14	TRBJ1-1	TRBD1	CASSRTGPGTEAFF	TGTGCCAGCAGTCGGACAGGCCCGGGGACTGAAGCTTTCTTT
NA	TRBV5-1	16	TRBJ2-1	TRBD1	CASSGTGTGVDNEQFF	TGCGCCAGCAGCGGAACCGGGACAGGGGTGGACAATGAGCAGTTCTTC
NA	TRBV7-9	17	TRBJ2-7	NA	CSSTFGQGEVSSYEQYF	TGTTCCAGCACTTTTGGGCAGGGTGAGGTAAGCAGCTACGAGCAGTACTTC
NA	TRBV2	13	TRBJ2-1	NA	CASSESGLNEQFF	TGTGCCAGCAGTGAGTCAGGGCTCAATGAGCAGTTCTTC
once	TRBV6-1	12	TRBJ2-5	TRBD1	CASRATGPEQYF	TGTGCCAGCAGAGCGACAGGGCCGGAGCAGTACTTC
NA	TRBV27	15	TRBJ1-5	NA	CASSSRQDSNQPQHF	TGTGCCAGCAGTTCCCGACAGGATAGCAATCAGCCCCAGCATTTT
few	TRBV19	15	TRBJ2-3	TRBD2	CASSITAGGRDTQYF	TGTGCCAGTAGTATTACAGCGGGAGGGCGAGATACGCAGTATTTT
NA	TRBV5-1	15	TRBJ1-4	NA	CASSMTGATNEKLFF	TGCGCCAGCAGCATGACAGGTGCAACTAATGAAAAACTGTTTTTT
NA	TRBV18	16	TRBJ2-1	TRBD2	CASFTLAGDSYNEQFF	TGTGCCAGCTTCACCCTAGCGGGAGACTCCTACAATGAGCAGTTCTTC
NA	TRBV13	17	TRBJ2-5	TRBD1	CASSSYGQGGYQETQYF	TGTGCCAGCAGCTCCTACGGACAGGGGGGTTACCAAGAGACCCAGTACTTC